This entry describes one TCR beta chain. RNA transcripts gave rise to amplified TCR beta CDR3 regions. First-round RT-PCR targeting the TCR CDR3 was performed with the HTBI primer set. MiXCR was run by TCRdb on the multiplex PCR reads, yielding one entry per CDR3 protein. Found here are 530,000 or so distinct CDR3 sequences, approximately 17% of them singletons; the top ten hold around 17%. This entry is derived from a study of T cells in Graves' hyperthyroidism and ophthalmopathy. The CDR3 covers 13 residues. The V end lost 2 bases, the J end lost 10 bases, and 12 bases lay between the germline ends. Germline CDR1 is MNHEY and CDR2 is SMNVEV (reference sequence).

The rearrangement joins TRBV27 to TRBJ2-1; a weak D match, TRBD1 (5 bases). The clonotype was recovered from a woman younger than 30 with Graves' ophthalmopathy. Sequenced input: blood. The CDR3 DNA reads TGTGCCAGCAGTTTAATTTATAAGGGGGAGCAGTTCTTC. Protein: CASSLIYKGEQFF.